A selection of T cell receptor beta chains follows, all from one sample in a study of T-cell memory formation after mild COVID-19. TCRdb re-called the 5' RACE reads through MiXCR, storing one row per CDR3 protein. The sample carries about 350,000 distinct CDR3 sequences, roughly an eighth recorded once. Sequencing was performed on PBMCs or a T cell subset sorted from them (not recorded which). Receptors originate from a man aged 18 to 35 who had mild COVID-19 (a few samples of this study predate the infection). Cell type and time point are not known. Both conserved end residues are trimmed from each CDR3. The D gene is left open where the match is weak. Size is stated for part of the rows, as once, few or many counts, or as a class when the clone is expanded.

clone_size	d_call	v_call	j_call	cdr3_aa
NA	NA	TRBV3-1	TRBJ1-2	ASSHRTPVSYT
NA	NA	TRBV7-7	TRBJ2-1	ASSGPQSNEQF
few	NA	TRBV7-2	TRBJ2-7	ASSPYSGYEQY
many	TRBD1	TRBV5-1	TRBJ2-1	ASSRTGSSYNEQF
many	TRBD1	TRBV7-8	TRBJ2-1	ASNRDRGNGEQF
few	TRBD1	TRBV7-3	TRBJ1-1	ASRKGGGENTEAF
few	TRBD2	TRBV7-3	TRBJ2-2	ASSQTPPGLAGGHHTGELF
many	NA	TRBV7-2	TRBJ1-6	ASSLGWSYNSPLH
few	NA	TRBV28	TRBJ1-2	ASKPRDYGYT
few	NA	TRBV6-6	TRBJ2-5	ASIDGLARYQETQY
NA	TRBD2	TRBV9	TRBJ2-3	ASSISGDGYTDTQY
NA	TRBD1	TRBV12-3/TRBV12-4	TRBJ2-1	ASSQLGTGPYNEQF
NA	NA	TRBV19	TRBJ1-1	ASSTWNGGAF
NA	NA	TRBV18	TRBJ2-7	ASSDGTAGTYEQY
NA	NA	TRBV4-3	TRBJ2-3	ASGVDLDSIDTQY
NA	TRBD2	TRBV29-1	TRBJ2-3	SVVGAPWASGGSAGDTQY
NA	NA	TRBV6-2/TRBV6-3	TRBJ1-1	ASSQQWTEAF
NA	NA	TRBV28	TRBJ2-7	ASSLGGGVVYEQY
few	NA	TRBV28	TRBJ2-1	ASSRRGAGYNEQF
NA	NA	TRBV9	TRBJ1-2	ASSVVMGYGYT
NA	NA	TRBV6-1	TRBJ1-6	ASSENRDSPLH
few	TRBD2	TRBV6-2/TRBV6-3	TRBJ2-5	ASTSRKKRDETQY
NA	NA	TRBV15	TRBJ2-5	ATSLTPAHQETQY
NA	NA	TRBV4-1	TRBJ1-2	ASSQDSVRPSLNYGYT
few	NA	TRBV4-3	TRBJ2-3	ASSQVVATDTQY
few	TRBD1	TRBV5-6	TRBJ1-6	ASSPGGSYNSPLH
few	NA	TRBV10-3	TRBJ1-1	AISEGLPRSTEAF
NA	NA	TRBV11-2	TRBJ2-3	ASSLTHRSGTDTQY
NA	NA	TRBV4-2	TRBJ2-6	ASSFRDGPSGANVLT
few	NA	TRBV15	TRBJ1-3	ATSRGGGTGNTIY
few	NA	TRBV6-2/TRBV6-3	TRBJ2-1	ASSRLGLYNEQF
once	NA	TRBV4-1	TRBJ2-7	ASSQDSGAQGSGIYEQY
few	NA	TRBV28	TRBJ2-3	ASSLGQLPTDTQY
few	NA	TRBV9	TRBJ1-4	ASSLPRDAGDEKLF
NA	NA	TRBV2	TRBJ2-1	ASRGVEQF
NA	TRBD2	TRBV20-1	TRBJ2-1	SAPLAGGRDNEQF
many	NA	TRBV4-1	TRBJ2-7	ASSSYGLTTSYEQY
NA	NA	TRBV5-1	TRBJ1-1	ASSLSGTLYTEAF
NA	NA	TRBV6-2/TRBV6-3	TRBJ2-3	ATIPESTDTQY
few	NA	TRBV9	TRBJ2-1	ASSVALRGYNEQF
few	NA	TRBV5-1	TRBJ1-1	ASSLYRLLSRNTEAF
few	NA	TRBV6-5	TRBJ2-3	ASTWGPTSTDTQY
NA	NA	TRBV10-2	TRBJ2-5	ASRAGYETQY
few	TRBD1	TRBV6-2/TRBV6-3	TRBJ1-2	ASSDGGQIYGYT